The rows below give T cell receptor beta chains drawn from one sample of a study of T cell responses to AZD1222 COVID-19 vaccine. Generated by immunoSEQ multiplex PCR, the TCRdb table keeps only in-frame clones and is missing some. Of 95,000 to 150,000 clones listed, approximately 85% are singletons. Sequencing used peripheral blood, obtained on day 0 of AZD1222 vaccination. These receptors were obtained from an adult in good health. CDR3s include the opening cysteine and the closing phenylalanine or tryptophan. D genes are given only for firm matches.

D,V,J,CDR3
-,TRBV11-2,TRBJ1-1,CASSLGTGLNTEAFF
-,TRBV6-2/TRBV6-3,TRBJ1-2,CASSSGYGYTF
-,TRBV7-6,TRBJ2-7,CASSFEYEQYF
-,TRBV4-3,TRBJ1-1,CASSQERGRWDTEAFF
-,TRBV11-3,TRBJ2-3,CASSPRTVSTDTQYF
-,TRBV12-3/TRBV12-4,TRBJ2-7,CASRRGHEQYF
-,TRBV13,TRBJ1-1,CASSLTQNTEAFF
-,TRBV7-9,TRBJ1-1,CASSSTPGGSGTEAFF
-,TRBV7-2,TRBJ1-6,CASSLLGDRRNSPLHF
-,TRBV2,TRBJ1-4,CASSEDSYNEKLFF
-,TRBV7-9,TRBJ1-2,CASSFEREGYTF
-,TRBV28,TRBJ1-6,CASRVQGSPRHSYNSPLHF
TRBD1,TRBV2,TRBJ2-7,CASSEAGTGVYEQYF
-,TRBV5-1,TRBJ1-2,CASSLSSESYGYTF
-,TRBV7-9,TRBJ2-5,CASSLWDGGETQYF
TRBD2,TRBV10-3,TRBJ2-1,CAISPLGRDNEQFF
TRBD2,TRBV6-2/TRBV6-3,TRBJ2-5,CASSYLEASGEETQYF
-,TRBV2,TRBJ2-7,CASSDSGSSYEQYF
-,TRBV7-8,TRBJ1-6,CASSLVSGTVNSPLHF
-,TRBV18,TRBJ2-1,CASSPSAGDEQFF
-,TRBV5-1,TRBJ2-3,CASSTGPTDTQYF